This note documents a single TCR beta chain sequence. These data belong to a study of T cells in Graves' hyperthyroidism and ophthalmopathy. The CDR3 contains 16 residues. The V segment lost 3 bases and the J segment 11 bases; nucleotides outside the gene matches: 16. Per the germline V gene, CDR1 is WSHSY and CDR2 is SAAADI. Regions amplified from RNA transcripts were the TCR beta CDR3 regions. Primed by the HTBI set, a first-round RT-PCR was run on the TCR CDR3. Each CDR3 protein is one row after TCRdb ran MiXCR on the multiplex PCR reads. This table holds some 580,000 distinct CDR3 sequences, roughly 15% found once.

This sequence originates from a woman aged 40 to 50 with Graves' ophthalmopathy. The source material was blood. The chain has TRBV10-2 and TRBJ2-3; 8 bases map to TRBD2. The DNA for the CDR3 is TGCGCCAGCAGTGACCTCTCCGGGGGGGGACGGTTCGGGCAGTATTTT. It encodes CASSDLSGGGRFGQYF.